This passage covers 16 T cell receptor beta chains from one sample sequenced in a study of OX40 agonist ivuxolimab in advanced cancers. Data came from immunoSEQ multiplex PCR; TCRdb stores just in-frame clones and leaves some out. The sample consists of more than 50,000 clones, about four fifths of them appearing once. The sequences come from CD4+ or CD8+ T cells sorted from blood, collected in a trial of the OX40 agonist ivuxolimab. The receptors were sampled from an adult with an advanced solid tumor such as melanoma, head and neck, liver or kidney cancer.

The chain employs TRBV7-8 and TRBJ2-1; 8 nucleotides line up with TRBD2. The CDR3 length is 15 residues. Germline CDR1 is SGHVS and CDR2 is FQNEAQ. Trimming took 1 base from V and 12 from J; bases not matched to a gene: 11. CDR3 amino acids: CASSLVGGGTIWQFF. The DNA of the CDR3 is TGTGCCAGCAGCTTAGTAGGCGGGGGGACAATCTGGCAGTTCTTC.

In its sample, this clone was seen once. The DNA of the CDR3 is TGCGCCAGCAGCCAAGAGTTGAGGGGCTCCCTCTACGAGCAGTACTTC. This gives the protein CASSQELRGSLYEQYF. V usage is TRBV4-1 and J usage is TRBJ2-7; D may be TRBD1 or TRBD2 (5 bases each). The CDR3 is 16 residues long. V was clipped by 0 bases and J by 3 bases, with 15 bases between them. Germline V gene sequence: CDR1 MGHRA, CDR2 YSYEKL.

The rearrangement uses TRBV7-2 and TRBJ1-2; the D gene is possibly TRBD1 (6 bases). This CDR3 comprises 12 residues. Trimming took off 5 bases at V and 7 bases at J, with 11 bases between the two ends. The V gene's germline CDR1 is SGHTA and CDR2 FQGNSA. CDR3 region: CASSKRGAGYTF. CDR3 coding DNA: TGTGCCAGCAGCAAAAGGGGGGCTGGCTACACCTTC.

This clone was seen only a few times. The chain links TRBV7-6 to TRBJ2-1, with D possibly TRBD2 on 5 matching bases. Germline values: CDR1 SGHVS, CDR2 FNYEAQ. Trimming took 3 bases from V and 8 from J, leaving 11 bases between them. This CDR3 is 13 amino acids long. DNA for the CDR3: TGTGCCAGCAGCTTCACTCGGCGGGATGAGCAGTTCTTC. Protein sequence: CASSFTRRDEQFF.

This sequence joins TRBV11-3 and TRBJ2-7, with 11 bases matching TRBD2. Losses at the gene ends were 0 bases for V and 2 bases for J; bases not matched to a gene: 3. Germline V gene sequence: CDR1 SGHNT, CDR2 YENEEA. The CDR3 has 16 residues. CDR3 nucleotide sequence: TGTGCCAGCAGCTTAGAGATGACTAGCGGGGCCTACGAGCAGTACTTC. It specifies CASSLEMTSGAYEQYF.

The V call is TRBV18, the J call TRBJ2-3; 9 bases fit TRBD1. The CDR3 is made up of 15 amino acids. Germline-derived CDR1 and CDR2 are KGHSH and LQKENI. J was trimmed by 6 bases and V by 5 bases; bases with no gene match: 9. Here the CDR3 DNA reads TGTGCCAGCTCAGCCCGGGACAGGGCTTCGGATACGCAGTATTTT. The encoded protein is CASSARDRASDTQYF.

The CDR3 protein is CASSFGTRNPYGYTF. The CDR3 DNA sequence: TGCGCCAGCAGCTTCGGGACACGGAATCCCTATGGCTACACCTTC. The rearrangement joins TRBV5-1 to TRBJ1-2; possibly TRBD1 for D (6 bases). Germline-derived CDR1 and CDR2 are SGHRS and YFSETQ. V gave up 2 bases and J gave up 4 bases, with 15 bases separating them. The CDR3 has 15 amino acids.

The chain couples TRBV2 to TRBJ2-4; TRBD1 might be the D (5 bases). The CDR3 has 16 residues. V lost 8 bases to trimming and J lost 0 bases, with 17 bases between them. Germline CDR1 SNHLY, CDR2 FYNNEI. CDR3 amino acids: CASEFAGIVAKNIQYF. CDR3 nucleotides: TGTGCCAGCGAGTTCGCAGGGATAGTAGCCAAAAACATTCAGTACTTC.

CDR3 sequence (DNA): TGCGCCAGCAGTCATCTTCTGGGCGGTAGGATCTGGGGTTTCTACGAGCAGTACTTC. Protein sequence: CASSHLLGGRIWGFYEQYF. The chain carries TRBV23-1 and TRBJ2-7; no definite D call. TRBV23-1 is given ORF status, its function remaining uncertain. V gave up 3 bases and J gave up 3 bases, with 27 bases separating them. This CDR3 has 19 residues.

V usage is TRBV6-5 and J usage is TRBJ2-7, with 7 bases identical to TRBD1. The germline CDR1 and CDR2 sequences are MNHEY and SVGAGI. CDR3 length equals 12 residues. The V and J ends lost 5 bases and 6 bases, in that order; junction bases with no gene match: 4. The CDR3 protein is CASSRQGGEQYF. The CDR3 DNA sequence: TGTGCCAGCAGTAGACAGGGTGGCGAGCAGTACTTC.

V and J are TRBV2 and TRBJ1-3; D not resolved. Germline-derived CDR1 and CDR2 are SNHLY and FYNNEI. The CDR3 spans 15 residues. Trimming pared 6 bases from V and 4 bases from J, leaving 16 bases between. The CDR3 reads CASRLGRSLGNTIYF. The CDR3 bases are TGTGCCAGCAGACTGGGTCGGAGCTTAGGAAACACCATATATTTT.

The CDR3 spells CAWSAGQGASNEAFF. The CDR3 DNA reads as TGTGCCTGGAGTGCTGGACAGGGGGCTTCGAATGAAGCTTTCTTT. The chain carries TRBV30 and TRBJ1-1, with 11 bases fitting TRBD1. V gave up 1 base and J gave up 7 bases; unmatched junction bases: 8. Germline CDR1 is GTSNPN and CDR2 is SVGIG (reference sequence). The CDR3 has 15 amino acids.

This chain joins TRBV30 and TRBJ2-7, with D maybe TRBD2 (6 bases). The CDR3 runs to 16 residues. CDR1 is GTSNPN and CDR2 is SVGIG in the germline V gene (reference sequence). V was shortened by 0 bases and J by 0 bases, with 15 bases between the two germline ends. This CDR3 reads CAWSVVGAGSSYEQYF. The CDR3 bases are TGTGCCTGGAGTGTAGTCGGGGCGGGATCCTCCTACGAGCAGTACTTC.

This chain joins TRBV18 and TRBJ1-2; D is ambiguous. From germline, CDR1 is KGHSH and CDR2 LQKENI. Between the trimmed V and J ends, which lost 2 bases and 7 bases, there was a span of 11 bases. The CDR3 covers 13 residues. The CDR3 sequence is CASSPGDRFGYTF. DNA of the CDR3: TGTGCCAGCTCACCAGGTGATCGGTTTGGCTACACCTTC. The complete variable domain, with remaining parts taken from reference TRBV18 and TRBJ1-2, reads NAGVMQNPRHLVRRRGQEARLRCSPMKGHSHVYWYRQLPEEGLKFMVYLQKENIIDESGMPKERFSAEFPKEGPSILRIQQVVRGDSAAYFCASSPGDRFGYTFGSGTRLTVV.

The V call is TRBV14, the J call TRBJ2-1; D tentatively fits TRBD1 or TRBD2 (5 bases each). The CDR3 has 13 residues. Looked up from germline, CDR1 is SGHDN and CDR2 is FVKESK. V was cut by 4 bases and J by 9 bases, with 13 bases left in between. The DNA for the CDR3 is TGTGCCAGCAGCCCCCGGGGCGGACGTGAGCAGTTCTTC. Its protein is CASSPRGGREQFF.

This sequence joins TRBV7-3 and TRBJ2-3, with D possibly matching TRBD2 (5 bases). Germline CDR1 is SGHTA and CDR2 is FQGTGA. The CDR3 totals 14 residues. V was clipped by 2 bases and J by 2 bases, with 8 bases between them. CDR3 amino acids: CASSLAGPTDTQYF. The CDR3 nucleotides are TGTGCCAGCAGCTTAGCGGGCCCCACAGATACGCAGTATTTT.